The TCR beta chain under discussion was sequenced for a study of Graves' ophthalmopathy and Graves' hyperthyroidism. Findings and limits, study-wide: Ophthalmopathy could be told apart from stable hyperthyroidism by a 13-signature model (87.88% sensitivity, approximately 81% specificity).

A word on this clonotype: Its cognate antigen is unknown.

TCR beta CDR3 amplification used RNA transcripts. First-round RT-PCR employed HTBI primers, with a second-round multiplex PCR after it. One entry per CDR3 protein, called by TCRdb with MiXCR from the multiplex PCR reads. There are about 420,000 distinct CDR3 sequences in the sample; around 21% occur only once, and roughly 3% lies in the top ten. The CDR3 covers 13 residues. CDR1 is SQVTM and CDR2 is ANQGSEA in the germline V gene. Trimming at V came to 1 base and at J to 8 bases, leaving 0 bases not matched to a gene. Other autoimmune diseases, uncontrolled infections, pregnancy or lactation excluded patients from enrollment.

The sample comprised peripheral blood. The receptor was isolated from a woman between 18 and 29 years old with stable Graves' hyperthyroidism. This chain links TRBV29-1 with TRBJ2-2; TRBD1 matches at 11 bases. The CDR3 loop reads CSVEGDRGGELFF. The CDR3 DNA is TGCAGCGTTGAAGGGGACAGGGGGGGGGAGCTGTTTTTT.